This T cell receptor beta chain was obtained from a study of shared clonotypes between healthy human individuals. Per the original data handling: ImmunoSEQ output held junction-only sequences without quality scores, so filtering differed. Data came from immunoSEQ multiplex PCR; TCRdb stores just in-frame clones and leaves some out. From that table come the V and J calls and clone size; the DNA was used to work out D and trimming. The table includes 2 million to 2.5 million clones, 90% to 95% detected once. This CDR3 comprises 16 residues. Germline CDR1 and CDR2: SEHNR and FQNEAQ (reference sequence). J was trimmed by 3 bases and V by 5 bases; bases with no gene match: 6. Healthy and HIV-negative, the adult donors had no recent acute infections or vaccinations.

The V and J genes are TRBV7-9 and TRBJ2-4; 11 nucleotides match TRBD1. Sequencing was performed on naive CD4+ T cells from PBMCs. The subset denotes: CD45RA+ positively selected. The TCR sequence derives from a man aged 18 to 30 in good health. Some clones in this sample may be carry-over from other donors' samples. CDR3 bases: TGTGCCAGCAGCCCACGGACAGGGGGCGTCAAAAACATTCAGTACTTC. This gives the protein CASSPRTGGVKNIQYF.